This section outlines one T cell receptor beta chain sequence together with its context. From blood CD8+ and CD4+ T cells, TCR beta sequences were generated. The sample comes from a study of CD8 T cells in Susac syndrome. The overall study: Active disease was present in about 6 of the sequenced Susac syndrome patients, whereas about eight of them were in remission.

Reverse transcription of roughly 0.45 to 1 ug RNA was carried out with random hexamers. Amplification of TCR beta CDR3 spanned 54 Vbeta and 13 Jbeta via immunoSEQ multiplex PCR. TCRdb passed the immunoSEQ multiplex PCR reads through MiXCR, listing each CDR3 protein once. The sample consists of 130,000 or so distinct CDR3 sequences, around 94% of them appearing once. The specimen sequenced was CD8+ T cells from PBMCs. The receptor was derived from a human donor with Susac syndrome.

CDR3 region: CASSLYRGGELFF. The CDR3 DNA reads TGTGCCAGCAGCTTGTACCGGGGCGGGGAGCTGTTTTTT. This chain connects TRBV5-6 to TRBJ2-2, with a tentative D call TRBD2 (5 bases). CDR1 and CDR2 (germline): SGHDT, YYEEEE. V was clipped by 1 base and J by 7 bases, with 8 bases between them. CDR3 length: 13 amino acids.